This T cell receptor (beta chain) was obtained from a study of control samples from healthy donors and cancer patients. A single count supports this clone. CDR1 and CDR2 from the germline V gene are KGHDR and SFDVKD. Trimming pared 1 base from V and 7 bases from J, leaving 19 bases between. This CDR3 is built from 17 residues. Assay: immunoSEQ multiplex PCR; the TCRdb copy retains only in-frame clones and omits some. The data show some 130,000 clones, approximately 92% seen once. The sequence was collected from a woman in her 50s in good health. Sequenced material: blood. The chain uses TRBV24-1 and TRBJ2-1; D is unresolved. For the CDR3, the DNA is TGTGCCACCAGTGATTTTGAGCAGGTCTCGTCGAATAATGAGCAGTTCTTC. This codes for CATSDFEQVSSNNEQFF.